This TCR beta chain was retrieved from a study of blood T cell repertoires in COVID-19. Only in-frame clones appear in the TCRdb table, and some are missing; sequencing was by immunoSEQ multiplex PCR. The sample yields 470,000 or so clones, about 85% seen once. Participants spanned ages roughly 18 to 95 years and resided in 20 to 30 US areas. This clone has only one observation. This CDR3 is 16 amino acids long. V lost 0 bases and J 3 bases, leaving 13 bases between the germline ends. Germline lookup yields CDR1 SGHTA and CDR2 FQGNSA. The sample taken for sequencing was PBMCs or T cells enriched from blood (not recorded which). The gene calls are TRBV7-2 and TRBJ2-3, with D unclear. This receptor was obtained from a woman aged 18-29 years with acute COVID-19. The CDR3 loop is CASSLASRLRTDTQYF. CDR3 DNA: TGTGCCAGCAGCTTAGCGTCCCGCTTGAGGACAGATACGCAGTATTTT.